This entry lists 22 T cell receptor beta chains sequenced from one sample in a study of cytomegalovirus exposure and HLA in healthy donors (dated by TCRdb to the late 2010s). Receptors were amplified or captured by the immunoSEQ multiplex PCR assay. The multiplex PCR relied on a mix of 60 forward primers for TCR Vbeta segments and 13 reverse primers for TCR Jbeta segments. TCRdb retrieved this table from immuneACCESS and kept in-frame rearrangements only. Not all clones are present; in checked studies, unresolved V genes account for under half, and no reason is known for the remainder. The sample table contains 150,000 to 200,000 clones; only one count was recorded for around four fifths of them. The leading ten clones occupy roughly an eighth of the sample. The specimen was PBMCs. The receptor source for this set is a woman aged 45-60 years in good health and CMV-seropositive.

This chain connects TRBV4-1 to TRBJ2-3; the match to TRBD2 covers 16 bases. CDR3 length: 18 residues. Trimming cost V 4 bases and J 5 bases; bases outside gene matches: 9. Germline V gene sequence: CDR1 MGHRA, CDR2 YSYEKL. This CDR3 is CASSLGLAGGGSQDTQYF. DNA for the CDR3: TGCGCCAGCAGCCTGGGACTAGCGGGGGGGGGTAGTCAAGATACGCAGTATTTT.

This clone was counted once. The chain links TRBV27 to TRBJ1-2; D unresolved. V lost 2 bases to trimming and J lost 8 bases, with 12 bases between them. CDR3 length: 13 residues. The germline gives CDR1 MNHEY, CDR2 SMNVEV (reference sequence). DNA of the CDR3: TGTGCCAGCAGTTTACGATTGGGCTACGGCTACACCTTC. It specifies CASSLRLGYGYTF.

The CDR3 reads CASSPSPYEQYF. The CDR3 nucleotides read TGTGCCAGCAGCCCAAGCCCCTACGAGCAGTACTTC. This chain connects TRBV7-8 to TRBJ2-7; D ambiguous. Trimming removed 5 bases from V and 2 bases from J, with 7 bases in between. The CDR3 spans 12 residues. CDR1 and CDR2 from the germline V gene are SGHVS and FQNEAQ.

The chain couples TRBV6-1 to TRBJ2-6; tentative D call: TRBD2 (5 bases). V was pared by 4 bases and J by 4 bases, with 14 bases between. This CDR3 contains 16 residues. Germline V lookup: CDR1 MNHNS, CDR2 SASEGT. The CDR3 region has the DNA TGTGCCAGCAGTGCGAACGCGGGCGGGGGGGCCAACGTCCTGACTTTC. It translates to CASSANAGGGANVLTF.

In DNA form, the CDR3 reads TGCGCCAGCAGCCAAGAGAGGAACAGGCCATTGAACCACTATGGCTACACCTTC. Amino acids: CASSQERNRPLNHYGYTF. V and J are TRBV4-1 and TRBJ1-2; a possible D gene is TRBD1 (5 bases). The CDR3 contains 18 residues. V was trimmed by 0 bases and J by 3 bases, leaving 20 bases between them. The germline gives CDR1 MGHRA, CDR2 YSYEKL.

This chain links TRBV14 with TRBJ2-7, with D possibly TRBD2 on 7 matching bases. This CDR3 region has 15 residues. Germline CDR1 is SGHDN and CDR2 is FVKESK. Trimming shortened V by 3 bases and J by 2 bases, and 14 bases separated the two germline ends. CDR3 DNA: TGTGCCAGCAGCCAGTGGGGGGGCGCGCCCTACGAGCAGTACTTC. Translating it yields CASSQWGGAPYEQYF.

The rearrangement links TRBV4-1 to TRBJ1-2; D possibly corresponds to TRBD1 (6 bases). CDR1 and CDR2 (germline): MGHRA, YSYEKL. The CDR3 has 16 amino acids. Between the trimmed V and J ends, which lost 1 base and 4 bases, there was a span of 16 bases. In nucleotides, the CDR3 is TGCGCCAGCAGCCAAGTCGGCAGGGGAGGGGGCTATGGCTACACCTTC. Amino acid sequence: CASSQVGRGGGYGYTF.

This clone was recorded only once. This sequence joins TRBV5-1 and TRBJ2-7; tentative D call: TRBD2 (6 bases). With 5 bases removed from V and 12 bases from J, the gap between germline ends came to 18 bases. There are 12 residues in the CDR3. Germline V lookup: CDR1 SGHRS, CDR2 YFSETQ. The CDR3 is CASREGNGGRYF. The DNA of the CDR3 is TGCGCCAGCAGGGAGGGGAATGGCGGAAGGTACTTC.

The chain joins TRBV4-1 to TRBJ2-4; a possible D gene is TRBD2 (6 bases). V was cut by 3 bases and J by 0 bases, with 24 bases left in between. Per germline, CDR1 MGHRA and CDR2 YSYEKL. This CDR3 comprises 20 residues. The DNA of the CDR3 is TGCGCCAGCAGCCACCTCCCCAGGGACTTCCCCATTCTAGCCAAAAACATTCAGTACTTC. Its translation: CASSHLPRDFPILAKNIQYF.

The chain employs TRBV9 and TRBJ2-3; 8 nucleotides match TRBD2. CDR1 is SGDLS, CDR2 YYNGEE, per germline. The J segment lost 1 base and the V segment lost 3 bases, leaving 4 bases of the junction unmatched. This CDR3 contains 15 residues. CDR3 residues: CASSAFSGGTDTQYF. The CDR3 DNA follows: TGTGCCAGCAGCGCCTTTAGCGGGGGCACAGATACGCAGTATTTT.

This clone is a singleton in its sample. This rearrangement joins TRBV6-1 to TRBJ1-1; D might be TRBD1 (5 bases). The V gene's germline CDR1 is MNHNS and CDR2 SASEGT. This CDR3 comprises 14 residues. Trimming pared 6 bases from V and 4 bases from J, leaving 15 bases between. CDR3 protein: CASRAPVGGTEAFF. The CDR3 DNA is TGTGCCAGCAGGGCCCCGGTGGGGGGCACTGAAGCTTTCTTT.

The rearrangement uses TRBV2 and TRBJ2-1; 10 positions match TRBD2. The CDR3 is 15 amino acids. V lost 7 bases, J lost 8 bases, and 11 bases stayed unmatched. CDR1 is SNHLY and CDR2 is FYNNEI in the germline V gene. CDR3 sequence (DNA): TGTGCCAGCACCCCTACGGCTAGCGGGGGCTATGAGCAGTTCTTC. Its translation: CASTPTASGGYEQFF.

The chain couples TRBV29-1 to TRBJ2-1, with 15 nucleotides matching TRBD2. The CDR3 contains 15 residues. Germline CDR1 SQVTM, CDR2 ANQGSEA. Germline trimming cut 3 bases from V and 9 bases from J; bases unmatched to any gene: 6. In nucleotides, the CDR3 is TGCAGCGTTGAGAGTGGACTAGCGGGGGGGCTTGAGCAGTTCTTC. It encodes CSVESGLAGGLEQFF.

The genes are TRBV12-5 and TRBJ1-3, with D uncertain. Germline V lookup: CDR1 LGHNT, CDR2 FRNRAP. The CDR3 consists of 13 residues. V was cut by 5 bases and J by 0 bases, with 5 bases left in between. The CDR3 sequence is CASGPFSGNTIYF. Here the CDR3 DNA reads TGTGCTAGTGGTCCCTTCTCTGGAAACACCATATATTTT.

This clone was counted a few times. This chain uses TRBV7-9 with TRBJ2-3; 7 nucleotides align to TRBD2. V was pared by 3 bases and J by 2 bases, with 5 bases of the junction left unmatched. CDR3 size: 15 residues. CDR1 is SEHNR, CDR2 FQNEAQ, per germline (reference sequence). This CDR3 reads CASSLSRGITDTQYF. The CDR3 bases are TGTGCCAGCAGCTTGTCGCGGGGGATCACAGATACGCAGTATTTT.

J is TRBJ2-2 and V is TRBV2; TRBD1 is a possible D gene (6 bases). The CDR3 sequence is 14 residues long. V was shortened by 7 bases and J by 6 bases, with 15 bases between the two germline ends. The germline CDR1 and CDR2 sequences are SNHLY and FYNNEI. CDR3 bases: TGTGCCAGCACCGGAACAGGGTTGTCCGGGGAGCTGTTTTTT. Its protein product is CASTGTGLSGELFF.

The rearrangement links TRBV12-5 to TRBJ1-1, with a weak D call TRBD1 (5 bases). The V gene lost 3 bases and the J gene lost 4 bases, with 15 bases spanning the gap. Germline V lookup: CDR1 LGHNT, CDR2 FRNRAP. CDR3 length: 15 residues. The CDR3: CASGLNRRGATEAFF. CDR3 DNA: TGTGCTAGTGGTTTAAACAGGAGGGGAGCCACTGAAGCTTTCTTT.

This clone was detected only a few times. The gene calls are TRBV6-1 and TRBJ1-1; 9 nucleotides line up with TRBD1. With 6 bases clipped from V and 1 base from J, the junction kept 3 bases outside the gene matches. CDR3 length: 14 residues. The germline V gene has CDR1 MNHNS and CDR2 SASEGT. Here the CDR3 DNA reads TGTGCCAGCAGCGGACAGGGGCCGAACACTGAAGCTTTCTTT. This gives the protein CASSGQGPNTEAFF.

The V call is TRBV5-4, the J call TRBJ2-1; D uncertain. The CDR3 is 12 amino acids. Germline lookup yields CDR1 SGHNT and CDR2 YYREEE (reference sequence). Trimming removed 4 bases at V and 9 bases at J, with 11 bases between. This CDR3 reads CASSPDLFEQFF. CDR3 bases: TGTGCCAGCAGCCCCGACTTGTTTGAGCAGTTCTTC. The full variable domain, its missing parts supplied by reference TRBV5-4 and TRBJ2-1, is ETGVTQSPTHLIKTRGQQVTLRCSSQSGHNTVSWYQQALGQGPQFIFQYYREEENGRGNFPPRFSGLQFPNYSSELNVNALELDDSALYLCASSPDLFEQFFGPGTRLTVL.

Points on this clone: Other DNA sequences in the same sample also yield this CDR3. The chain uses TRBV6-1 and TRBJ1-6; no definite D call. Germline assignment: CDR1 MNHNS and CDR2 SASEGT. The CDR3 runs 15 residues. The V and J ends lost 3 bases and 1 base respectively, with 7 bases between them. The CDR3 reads CASSEASSYNSPLHF. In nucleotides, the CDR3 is TGTGCCAGCAGTGAGGCATCTTCCTATAATTCACCCCTCCACTTT.

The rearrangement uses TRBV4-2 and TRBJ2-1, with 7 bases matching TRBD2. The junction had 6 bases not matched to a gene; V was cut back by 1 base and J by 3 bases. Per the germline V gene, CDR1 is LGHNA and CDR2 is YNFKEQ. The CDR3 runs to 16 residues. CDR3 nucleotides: TGTGCCAGCAGCCAAGGAGATAGCGGGTTCTACAATGAGCAGTTCTTC. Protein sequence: CASSQGDSGFYNEQFF.

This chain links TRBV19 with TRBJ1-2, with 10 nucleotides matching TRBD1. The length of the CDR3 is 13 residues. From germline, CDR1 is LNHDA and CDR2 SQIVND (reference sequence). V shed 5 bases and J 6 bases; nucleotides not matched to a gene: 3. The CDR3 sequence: CASSPTGGNGYTF. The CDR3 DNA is TGTGCCAGTAGTCCGACAGGGGGCAATGGCTACACCTTC. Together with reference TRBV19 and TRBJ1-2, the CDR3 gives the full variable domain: DGGITQSPKYLFRKEGQNVTLSCEQNLNHDAMYWYRQDPGQGLRLIYYSQIVNDFQKGDIAEGYSVSREKKESFPLTVTSAQKNPTAFYLCASSPTGGNGYTFGSGTRLTVV.